Listed below are T cell receptor beta chains from one sample, sequenced in a study of OX40 agonist ivuxolimab in advanced cancers. Assay used: immunoSEQ multiplex PCR; TCRdb lists only in-frame clones, some missing. The sample has tens of thousands of clones; approximately 90% are singletons. Sequenced here: CD4+ or CD8+ T cells sorted from blood, sampled in a trial of the OX40 agonist ivuxolimab. Receptors were obtained from an adult with an advanced solid tumor such as melanoma, head and neck, liver or kidney cancer. Each CDR3 is given with its conserved first and last residue. The D gene is left open where the match is weak. Clone size is given for some rows only: seen once, a few or many times, or a class if the clone is expanded.

. | TRBJ2-7 | TRBV15 | TRBD2 | CATSRDRGTSGYEQYF | TGTGCCACCAGCAGAGATAGAGGGACTAGCGGCTACGAGCAGTACTTC
once | TRBJ1-2 | TRBV28 | . | CASVGDYGYTF | TGTGCCAGTGTGGGGGACTATGGCTACACCTTC
few | TRBJ2-2 | TRBV4-1 | TRBD2 | CASSHVELALIGELFF | TGCGCCAGCAGCCACGTCGAACTAGCGTTAATCGGGGAGCTGTTTTTT
. | TRBJ2-5 | TRBV28 | . | CASSPGQTTPQETQYF | TGTGCCAGCAGTCCAGGACAGACTACACCCCAAGAGACCCAGTACTTC
few | TRBJ1-2 | TRBV5-6 | TRBD1 | CASSPGTGNYGYTF | TGTGCCAGCAGCCCGGGGACAGGGAACTATGGCTACACCTTC
once | TRBJ1-6 | TRBV4-1 | . | CASSQAGKSSPLHF | TGCGCCAGCAGCCAAGCAGGGAAATCCTCACCCCTCCACTTT
. | TRBJ2-3 | TRBV7-3 | . | CASSLSARYISTDTQYF | TGTGCCAGCAGCTTATCGGCGCGTTATATTAGCACAGATACGCAGTATTTT
. | TRBJ1-5 | TRBV9 | . | CASSVGQGTAPQHF | TGTGCCAGCAGCGTCGGACAAGGCACAGCGCCCCAGCATTTT
. | TRBJ2-3 | TRBV9 | . | CASSDPVGGGPQDTQYF | TGTGCCAGCAGTGACCCGGTAGGGGGGGGGCCGCAAGATACGCAGTATTTT
. | TRBJ1-5 | TRBV27 | TRBD1 | CASSIGQGGIGQPQHF | TGTGCCAGCAGTATCGGACAGGGGGGGATTGGTCAGCCCCAGCATTTT
. | TRBJ1-1 | TRBV7-9 | . | CASSLVGLSTEAFF | TGTGCCAGCAGCTTAGTTGGACTCTCCACTGAAGCTTTCTTT
. | TRBJ2-7 | TRBV11-2 | TRBD2 | CASSPGLAGGSYEQYF | TGTGCCAGCAGCCCGGGACTAGCGGGAGGCTCCTACGAGCAGTACTTC
. | TRBJ2-1 | TRBV27 | TRBD2 | CASSFGTTNNEQFF | TGTGCCAGCAGTTTTGGGACTACCAACAATGAGCAGTTCTTC
. | TRBJ2-2 | TRBV11-3 | . | CASSLDPPGGNTGELFF | TGTGCCAGCAGCTTAGATCCCCCCGGGGGTAACACCGGGGAGCTGTTTTTT
. | TRBJ1-2 | TRBV15 | . | CATSRVGEDDGYTF | TGTGCCACCAGCAGAGTGGGGGAGGATGATGGCTACACCTTC
once | TRBJ2-7 | TRBV11-2 | TRBD1 | CASNNRGTYEQYF | TGTGCCAGCAACAACAGGGGTACCTACGAGCAGTACTTC
. | TRBJ2-3 | TRBV4-1 | . | CASSQEVRTDTQYF | TGCGCCAGCAGCCAAGAAGTACGCACAGATACGCAGTATTTT
. | TRBJ2-5 | TRBV4-1 | TRBD2 | CASSQEGASGVETQYF | TGCGCCAGCAGCCAAGAGGGGGCTAGCGGGGTAGAGACCCAGTACTTC
. | TRBJ2-2 | TRBV28 | . | CASIHRTNTGELFF | TGTGCCAGCATACACAGGACGAACACCGGGGAGCTGTTTTTT
. | TRBJ2-1 | TRBV6-5 | TRBD2 | CASSGLAGGEQFF | TGTGCCAGCAGTGGACTAGCGGGGGGGGAGCAGTTCTTC
. | TRBJ2-3 | TRBV2 | . | CASSEAALDTDTQYF | TGTGCCAGCAGTGAAGCTGCGCTCGACACAGATACGCAGTATTTT
. | TRBJ1-2 | TRBV6-5 | . | CASSYQWAGPNGYTF | TGTGCCAGCAGTTACCAGTGGGCAGGTCCCAATGGCTACACCTTC
few | TRBJ2-5 | TRBV15 | . | CATSTPNQETQYF | TGTGCCACCAGCACCCCAAACCAAGAGACCCAGTACTTC
. | TRBJ1-1 | TRBV6-6 | . | CASSYPAGLSAEAFF | TGTGCCAGCAGTTATCCCGCAGGGTTGTCCGCTGAAGCTTTCTTT
. | TRBJ1-5 | TRBV27 | . | CASSFWGSNQPQHF | TGTGCCAGCAGTTTTTGGGGAAGCAATCAGCCCCAGCATTTT
. | TRBJ1-2 | TRBV29-1 | TRBD1 | CSVDREANYGYTF | TGCAGCGTCGACAGGGAAGCTAACTATGGCTACACCTTC
. | TRBJ1-4 | TRBV19 | . | CASISGVATNEKLFF | TGTGCCAGTATCTCAGGAGTTGCAACTAATGAAAAACTGTTTTTT
. | TRBJ1-2 | TRBV27 | TRBD1 | CASSFLGQESNYGYTF | TGTGCCAGCAGTTTCCTGGGACAGGAGTCTAACTATGGCTACACCTTC
. | TRBJ1-6 | TRBV4-1 | . | CASSHTLGGVPERSPLHF | TGCGCCAGCAGCCACACTTTAGGGGGGGTCCCAGAACGTTCACCCCTCCACTTT
. | TRBJ2-2 | TRBV27 | . | CASSFGSDYTGELFF | TGTGCCAGCAGTTTCGGCTCAGACTACACCGGGGAGCTGTTTTTT
. | TRBJ2-7 | TRBV13 | . | CASSPAPGADEQYF | TGTGCCAGCAGCCCTGCGCCGGGGGCGGACGAGCAGTACTTC
. | TRBJ1-5 | TRBV15 | . | CATSRDDVVQGWQPQHF | TGTGCCACCAGCAGAGATGACGTCGTCCAGGGATGGCAGCCCCAGCATTTT
. | TRBJ2-5 | TRBV27 | TRBD2 | CASSSGLAGLQETQYF | TGTGCCAGCAGTTCGGGACTAGCGGGACTTCAAGAGACCCAGTACTTC
. | TRBJ1-1 | TRBV28 | . | CASSLQYGLRTEAFF | TGTGCCAGCAGTTTACAGTACGGCTTAAGGACTGAAGCTTTCTTT
. | TRBJ2-3 | TRBV7-8 | TRBD2 | CASSLAVSGYTDTQYF | TGTGCCAGCAGCTTAGCGGTTAGCGGGTACACAGATACGCAGTATTTT
. | TRBJ2-1 | TRBV5-4 | TRBD2 | CASSLGDQGLAGVYEQFF | TGTGCCAGCAGCTTGGGCGACCAAGGACTAGCGGGAGTGTATGAGCAGTTCTTC
. | TRBJ1-1 | TRBV7-8 | . | CASSNQGFYEAFF | TGTGCCAGCAGCAATCAGGGGTTTTACGAAGCTTTCTTT
. | TRBJ1-3 | TRBV4-3 | . | CASSQDRGNTIYF | TGCGCCAGCAGCCAAGACAGGGGAAACACCATATATTTT
. | TRBJ2-1 | TRBV11-3 | . | CASSLDMASSTYNEQFF | TGTGCCAGCAGCTTAGATATGGCGAGTTCCACGTACAATGAGCAGTTCTTC
. | TRBJ2-1 | TRBV7-9 | . | CASSPTGKPHNEQFF | TGTGCCAGCAGCCCAACAGGGAAACCTCACAATGAGCAGTTCTTC
. | TRBJ2-7 | TRBV7-2 | TRBD2 | CASSFQLAGGLDEQYF | TGTGCCAGCAGCTTTCAACTAGCGGGAGGGCTTGACGAGCAGTACTTC
. | TRBJ2-7 | TRBV7-8 | . | CASSLAGGQTYFEQYF | TGTGCCAGCAGCTTAGCGGGAGGCCAAACGTATTTCGAGCAGTACTTC
. | TRBJ1-2 | TRBV7-6 | TRBD1 | CASSPGQGYGYTF | TGTGCCAGCAGCCCAGGACAGGGGTACGGCTACACCTTC
. | TRBJ2-2 | TRBV4-2 | TRBD2 | CASSQDGDYNTGELFF | TGTGCCAGCAGCCAAGATGGGGACTATAACACCGGGGAGCTGTTTTTT
. | TRBJ1-1 | TRBV25-1 | TRBD1 | CASSETDRGNTEAFF | TGTGCCAGCAGTGAAACTGACAGGGGGAACACTGAAGCTTTCTTT
. | TRBJ2-7 | TRBV15 | . | CATSREEGLWIEQYF | TGTGCCACCAGCAGAGAGGAGGGCCTATGGATCGAGCAGTACTTC
. | TRBJ2-1 | TRBV29-1 | TRBD2 | CSVEGLAGGPSYNEQFF | TGCAGCGTTGAGGGACTAGCGGGAGGGCCCTCCTACAATGAGCAGTTCTTC
. | TRBJ2-1 | TRBV19 | . | CASSIQSLNEQFF | TGTGCCAGTAGTATACAAAGCCTCAATGAGCAGTTCTTC
. | TRBJ1-5 | TRBV30 | . | CAWSFGQGNQPQHF | TGTGCCTGGAGTTTTGGTCAGGGGAACCAGCCCCAGCATTTT
. | TRBJ1-6 | TRBV9 | . | CASSAGRGYSYNSPLHF | TGTGCCAGCAGCGCGGGCAGGGGTTATTCCTATAATTCACCCCTCCACTTT
. | TRBJ2-5 | TRBV7-6 | . | CASSLSHRDGEYQETQYF | TGTGCCAGCAGCTTAAGTCACCGGGACGGAGAGTACCAAGAGACCCAGTACTTC
. | TRBJ1-5 | TRBV4-2 | . | CASSQDEGGNQPQHF | TGTGCCAGCAGCCAAGATGAAGGGGGAAATCAGCCCCAGCATTTT